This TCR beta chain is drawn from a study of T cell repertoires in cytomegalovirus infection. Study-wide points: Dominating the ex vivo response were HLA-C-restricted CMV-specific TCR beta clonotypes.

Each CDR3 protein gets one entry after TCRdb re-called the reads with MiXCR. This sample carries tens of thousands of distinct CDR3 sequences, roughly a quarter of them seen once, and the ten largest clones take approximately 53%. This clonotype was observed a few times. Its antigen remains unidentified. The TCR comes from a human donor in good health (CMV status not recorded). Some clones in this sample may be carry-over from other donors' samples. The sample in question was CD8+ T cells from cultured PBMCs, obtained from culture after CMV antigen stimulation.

CDR3 nucleotides: TGTGCCAGCAGTCCACAGGGGGCTCACTATGGCTACACCTTC. It codes for CASSPQGAHYGYTF. V gene TRBV27 combines with J gene TRBJ1-2; the match to TRBD1 covers 9 bases. Per the germline V gene, CDR1 is MNHEY and CDR2 is SMNVEV (reference sequence). The CDR3 length is 14 residues. V trimming: 5 bases; J trimming: 3 bases; junction bases outside the gene matches: 4.